The 19 T cell receptor beta chains below all came from one sample that was sequenced in a study of T cell repertoires in cytomegalovirus infection. TCRdb independently ran MiXCR on the reads; one entry per CDR3 protein. The table shows approximately 910,000 distinct CDR3 sequences, with roughly 30% occurring only once. No antigen is known for these receptors. The source material was cultured CD8+ T cells from PBMCs, sampled from culture after CMV antigen stimulation. Source of these receptors: a human donor in good health (CMV status not recorded). Some clones in this sample may be carry-over from other donors' samples.

The V call is TRBV28, the J call TRBJ2-2; D possibly corresponds to TRBD2 (6 bases). V lost 5 bases, J lost 4 bases, and 11 bases lay in between. Germline loops: CDR1 MDHEN, CDR2 SYDVKM. This CDR3 spans 14 amino acids. CDR3 coding DNA: TGTGCCAGCAGTCTCCTCGGGAGCACCGGGGAGCTGTTTTTT. This gives the protein CASSLLGSTGELFF.

Note on this clonotype: A much bigger clone sits one base away, suggesting this may be a read error. CDR3 DNA sequence: TGTGCCAGCAGCCTCCTTGGGACCCTGAACACTGAAGCTTTCTTT. Its translation: CASSLLGTLNTEAFF. J is TRBJ1-1 and V is TRBV7-2, with TRBD1 as a possible D gene (5 bases). The V end lost 5 bases, the J end lost 0 bases, and 13 bases lay between the germline ends. CDR3 length: 15 amino acids. The germline CDR1 and CDR2 sequences are SGHTA and FQGNSA.

This clonotype was picked up a small number of times. The chain has TRBV7-9 and TRBJ1-1, with no clear D. V lost 5 bases, J lost 4 bases, and 14 bases lay in between. The CDR3 sequence is 14 residues long. The germline gives CDR1 SEHNR, CDR2 FQNEAQ (reference sequence). This CDR3 reads CASSARYSGTEAFF. CDR3 nucleotides: TGTGCCAGCAGCGCGAGGTACTCGGGCACTGAAGCTTTCTTT.

This chain joins TRBV7-6 and TRBJ2-3; 8 bases are shared with TRBD2. Germline CDR1 is SGHVS and CDR2 is FNYEAQ. With 5 bases clipped from V and 8 bases from J, the junction kept 9 bases outside the gene matches. CDR3 length: 14 residues. The CDR3 region has the DNA TGTGCCAGCAGCCGCCGGACTAGCATCTCTACGCAGTATTTT. It yields the protein CASSRRTSISTQYF.

This clonotype was seen a few times. The rearrangement uses TRBV27 and TRBJ2-3; 10 nucleotides agree with TRBD1. The CDR3 sequence is 16 residues long. The V segment lost 3 bases and the J segment 5 bases; nucleotides outside the gene matches: 8. Germline V gene sequence: CDR1 MNHEY, CDR2 SMNVEV (reference sequence). The CDR3 region is CASSFSTGGRGDTQYF. The CDR3 DNA follows: TGTGCCAGCAGTTTCTCGACAGGGGGCCGTGGAGATACGCAGTATTTT.

The chain recombines TRBV10-3 with TRBJ2-3, with 9 bases aligning to TRBD1. This CDR3 has 20 residues. Trimming at V came to 2 bases and at J to 0 bases, leaving 15 bases not matched to a gene. CDR1 and CDR2 from the germline V gene are ENHRY and SYGVKD. CDR3 amino acids: CAISEPIGQGNTVSTDTQYF. The CDR3 DNA reads TGTGCCATCAGTGAGCCCATCGGACAGGGGAATACCGTTAGCACAGATACGCAGTATTTT.

The table lists this clonotype with many counts. This rearrangement joins TRBV9 to TRBJ2-1; 8 positions match TRBD1. This CDR3 region has 15 residues. CDR1 is SGDLS and CDR2 is YYNGEE in the germline V gene. V dropped 3 bases and J dropped 0; count of bases not matched to a gene: 2. This chain's CDR3 is CASSEQGGSYNEQFF. The CDR3 nucleotides are TGTGCCAGCAGCGAACAGGGGGGCTCCTACAATGAGCAGTTCTTC. The variable domain in full, with the rest retrieved from reference TRBV9 and TRBJ2-1, is DSGVTQTPKHLITATGQRVTLRCSPRSGDLSVYWYQQSLDQGLQFLIQYYNGEERAKGNILERFSAQQFPDLHSELNLSSLELGDSALYFCASSEQGGSYNEQFFGPGTRLTVL.

This clonotype was detected only a few times. The chain combines TRBV7-6 with TRBJ1-6, with D tentatively TRBD1 (6 bases). The CDR3 is made up of 15 amino acids. In germline, CDR1 is SGHVS, CDR2 FNYEAQ. V was cut by 5 bases and J by 6 bases, with 14 bases left in between. In DNA form, the CDR3 reads TGTGCCAGCAGCCGTCCGGGACAAAGTAATTCACCCCTCCACTTT. Its translation: CASSRPGQSNSPLHF.

The chain is built from TRBV29-1 and TRBJ1-2, with D tentatively TRBD1 (5 bases). The CDR3 is 15 amino acids. Per germline, CDR1 SQVTM and CDR2 ANQGSEA. V was clipped by 0 bases and J by 1 base, with 12 bases between them. The CDR3 DNA reads as TGCAGCGTTGAAGATCGGGTGGGGGATAACTATGGCTACACCTTC. Amino acids: CSVEDRVGDNYGYTF.

The chain has TRBV6-1 and TRBJ2-7; 7 positions match TRBD2. The CDR3 has 13 amino acids. The J segment lost 5 bases and the V segment lost 0 bases, leaving 1 base of the junction unmatched. Germline V gives CDR1 MNHNS, CDR2 SASEGT. The CDR3 sequence is CASSEAGGNEQYF. CDR3 bases: TGTGCCAGCAGTGAAGCGGGAGGGAACGAGCAGTACTTC.

This clonotype was detected only a few times. This chain links TRBV24-1 with TRBJ2-5; 7 bases map to TRBD2. CDR1 and CDR2 from the germline V gene are KGHDR and SFDVKD. V trimming: 6 bases; J trimming: 5 bases; junction bases outside the gene matches: 14. The CDR3 covers 16 residues. CDR3 sequence: CATSHPTSLTQETQYF. DNA of the CDR3: TGTGCCACCAGTCATCCGACTAGCTTGACACAGGAGACCCAGTACTTC.

The chain joins TRBV5-1 to TRBJ2-7; D is undetermined. Germline CDR1 SGHRS, CDR2 YFSETQ. V was trimmed by 2 bases and J by 4 bases, leaving 10 bases between them. This CDR3 contains 13 residues. The CDR3 nucleotides are TGCGCCAGCAGCTTTCTTAGTCCTTACGAGCAGTACTTC. This encodes CASSFLSPYEQYF.

The chain links TRBV27 to TRBJ1-2, with TRBD1 as a possible D gene (5 bases). V dropped 3 bases and J dropped 1 base, with 15 bases sitting between them. This CDR3 is 16 amino acids long. The germline gives CDR1 MNHEY, CDR2 SMNVEV (reference sequence). The CDR3 nucleotides are TGTGCCAGCAGTTTGTTTAGACAGACGGATAACTATGGCTACACCTTC. As protein: CASSLFRQTDNYGYTF.

The chain carries TRBV19 and TRBJ1-1; 8 bases fit TRBD1. The V and J ends lost 3 bases and 3 bases, in that order; junction bases with no gene match: 6. Germline V CDR1 and CDR2: LNHDA, SQIVND (reference sequence). This CDR3 spans 15 amino acids. The CDR3 bases are TGTGCCAGTAGTATTTTCCAGGGGGCTTACACTGAAGCTTTCTTT. Translating gives CASSIFQGAYTEAFF.

The gene calls are TRBV19 and TRBJ1-1; no definite D call. V was clipped by 7 bases and J by 4 bases, with 19 bases between them. CDR3 size: 15 residues. The germline V gene has CDR1 LNHDA and CDR2 SQIVND (reference sequence). The CDR3 is CASTIIGHPGTEAFF. CDR3 coding DNA: TGTGCCAGTACCATTATAGGGCACCCGGGCACTGAAGCTTTCTTT.

The chain combines TRBV20-1 with TRBJ2-5, with TRBD2 matching 10 bases. This CDR3 comprises 15 residues. Germline V CDR1 and CDR2: DFQATT, SNEGSKA (reference sequence). V lost 2 bases and J lost 5; bases outside the gene matches: 8. CDR3 DNA sequence: TGCAGTGCTAGACCCCTCACTAGCGGGGTGGAGACCCAGTACTTC. Translating gives CSARPLTSGVETQYF.

This clonotype was seen many times. The J gene is TRBJ2-4, the V gene TRBV6-5, with 8 bases identical to TRBD1. The CDR3 extends over 15 amino acids. Germline lookup yields CDR1 MNHEY and CDR2 SVGAGI. V lost 0 bases and J lost 3; bases outside the gene matches: 1. This CDR3 is CASSYSGQGKNIQYF. The CDR3 DNA is TGTGCCAGCAGTTACTCTGGACAGGGCAAAAACATTCAGTACTTC.

The CDR3 DNA reads TGCAGCGTAGCGGACAGGGGGGAAATCTATGGCTACACCTTC. Its translation is CSVADRGEIYGYTF. This chain links TRBV29-1 with TRBJ1-2; 10 nucleotides line up with TRBD1. The length of the CDR3 is 14 residues. V lost 6 bases to trimming and J lost 4 bases; unmatched junction nucleotides: 8. Germline V CDR1 and CDR2: SQVTM, ANQGSEA.

This clonotype was observed a few times. The V call is TRBV15, the J call TRBJ1-6; tentative D call: TRBD1 (6 bases). V lost 1 base to trimming and J lost 7 bases, with 11 bases between them. The CDR3 runs 15 residues. CDR1 is LNHNV and CDR2 is YYDKDF in the germline V gene (reference sequence). The DNA of the CDR3 is TGTGCCACCAGCAGAGGCAGAGGGGGAAATTCACCCCTCCACTTT. This codes for CATSRGRGGNSPLHF.